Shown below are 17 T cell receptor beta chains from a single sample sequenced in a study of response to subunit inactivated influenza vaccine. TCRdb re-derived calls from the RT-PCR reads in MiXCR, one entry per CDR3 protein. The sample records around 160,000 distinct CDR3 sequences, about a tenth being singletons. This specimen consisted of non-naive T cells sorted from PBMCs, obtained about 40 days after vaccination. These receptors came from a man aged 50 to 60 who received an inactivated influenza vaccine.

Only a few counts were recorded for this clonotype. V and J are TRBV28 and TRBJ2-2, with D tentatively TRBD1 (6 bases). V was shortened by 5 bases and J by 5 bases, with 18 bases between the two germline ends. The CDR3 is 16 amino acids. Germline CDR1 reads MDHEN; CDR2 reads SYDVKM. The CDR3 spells CASSIAVGAGTGELFF. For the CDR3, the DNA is TGTGCCAGCAGTATCGCGGTGGGGGCTGGAACCGGGGAGCTGTTTTTT.

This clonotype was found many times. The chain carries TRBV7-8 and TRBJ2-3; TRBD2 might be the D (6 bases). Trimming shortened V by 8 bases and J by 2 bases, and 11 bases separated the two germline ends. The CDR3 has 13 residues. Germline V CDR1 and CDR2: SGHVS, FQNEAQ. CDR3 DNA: TGTGCCAGCGGGGGGACTGTCACAGATACGCAGTATTTT. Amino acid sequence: CASGGTVTDTQYF.

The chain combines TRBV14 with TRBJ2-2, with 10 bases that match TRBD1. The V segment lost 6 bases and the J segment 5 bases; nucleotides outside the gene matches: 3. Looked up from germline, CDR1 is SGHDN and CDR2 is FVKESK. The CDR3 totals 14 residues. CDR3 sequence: CASRRTGGTGELFF. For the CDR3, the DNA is TGTGCCAGCAGGCGGACAGGGGGGACCGGGGAGCTGTTTTTT. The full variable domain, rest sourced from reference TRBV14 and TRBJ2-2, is EAGVTQFPSHSVIEKGQTVTLRCDPISGHDNLYWYRRVMGKEIKFLLHFVKESKQDESGMPNNRFLAERTGGTYSTLKVQPAELEDSGVYFCASRRTGGTGELFFGEGSRLTVL.

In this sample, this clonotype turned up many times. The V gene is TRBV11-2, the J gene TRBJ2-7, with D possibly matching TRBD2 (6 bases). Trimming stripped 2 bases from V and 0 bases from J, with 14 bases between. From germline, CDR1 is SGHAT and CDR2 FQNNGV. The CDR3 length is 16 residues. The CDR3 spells CASSLRGLLLSYEQYF. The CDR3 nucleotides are TGTGCCAGCAGCTTAAGGGGACTCCTCCTCTCCTACGAGCAGTACTTC.

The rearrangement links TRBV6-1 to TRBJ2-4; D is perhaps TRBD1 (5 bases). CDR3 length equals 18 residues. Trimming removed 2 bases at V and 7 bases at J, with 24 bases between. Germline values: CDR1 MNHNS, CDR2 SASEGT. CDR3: CASSEIGLGLIESNIQYF. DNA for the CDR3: TGTGCCAGCAGTGAAATAGGGCTGGGGCTTATAGAGTCCAACATTCAGTACTTC.

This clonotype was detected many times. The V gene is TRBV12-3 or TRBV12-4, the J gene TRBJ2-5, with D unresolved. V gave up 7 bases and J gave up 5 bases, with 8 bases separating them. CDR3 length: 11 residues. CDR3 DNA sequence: TGTGCCAGCAAGTTGGCGGAGACCCAGTACTTC. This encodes CASKLAETQYF.

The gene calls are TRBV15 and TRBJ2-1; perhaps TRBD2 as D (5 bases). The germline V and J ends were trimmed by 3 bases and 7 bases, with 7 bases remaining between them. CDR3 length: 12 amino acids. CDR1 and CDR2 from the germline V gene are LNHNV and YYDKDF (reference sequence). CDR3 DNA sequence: TGTGCCACCAGCAGCCCGGGGAATGAGCAGTTCTTC. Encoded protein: CATSSPGNEQFF.

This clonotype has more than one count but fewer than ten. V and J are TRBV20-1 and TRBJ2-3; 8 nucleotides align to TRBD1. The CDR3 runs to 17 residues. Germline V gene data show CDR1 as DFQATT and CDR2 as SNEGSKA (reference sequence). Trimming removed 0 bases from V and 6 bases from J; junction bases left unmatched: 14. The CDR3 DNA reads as TGCAGTGCTAGAGATCCCCGGACAGGGACGACTGTGGATACGCAGTATTTT. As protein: CSARDPRTGTTVDTQYF.

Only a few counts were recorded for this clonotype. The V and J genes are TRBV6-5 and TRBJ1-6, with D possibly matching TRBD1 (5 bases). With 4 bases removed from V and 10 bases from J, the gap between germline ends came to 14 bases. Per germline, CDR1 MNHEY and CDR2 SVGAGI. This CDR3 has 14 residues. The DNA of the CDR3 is TGTGCCAGCAGTTCCCCAGGGCAGTTGTCACCCCTCCACTTT. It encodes CASSSPGQLSPLHF.

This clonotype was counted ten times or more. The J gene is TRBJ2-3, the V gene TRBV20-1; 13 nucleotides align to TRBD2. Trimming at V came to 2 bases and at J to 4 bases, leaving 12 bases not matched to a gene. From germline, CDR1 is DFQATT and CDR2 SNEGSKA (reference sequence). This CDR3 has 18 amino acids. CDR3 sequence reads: CSARRTPTSGGAADTQYF. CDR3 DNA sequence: TGCAGTGCTAGACGAACCCCCACTAGCGGGGGGGCCGCAGATACGCAGTATTTT.

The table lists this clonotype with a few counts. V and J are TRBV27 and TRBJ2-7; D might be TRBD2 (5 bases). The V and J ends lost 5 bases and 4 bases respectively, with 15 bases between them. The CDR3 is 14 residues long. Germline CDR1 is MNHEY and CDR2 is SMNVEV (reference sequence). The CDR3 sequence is CASSPDLGPYEQYF. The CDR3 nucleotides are TGTGCCAGCAGTCCGGACTTAGGACCTTACGAGCAGTACTTC.

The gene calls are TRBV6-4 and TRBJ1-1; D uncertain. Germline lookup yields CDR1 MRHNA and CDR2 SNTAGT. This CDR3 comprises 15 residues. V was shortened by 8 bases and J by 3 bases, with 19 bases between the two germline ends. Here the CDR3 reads CASAFNSHADTEAFF. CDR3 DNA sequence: TGTGCCAGCGCGTTTAATTCCCATGCGGACACTGAAGCTTTCTTT.

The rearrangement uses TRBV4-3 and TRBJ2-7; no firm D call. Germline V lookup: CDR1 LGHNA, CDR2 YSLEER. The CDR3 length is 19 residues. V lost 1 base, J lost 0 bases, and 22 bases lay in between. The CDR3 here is CASSQVFAVTGKSSYEQYF. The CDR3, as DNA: TGCGCCAGCAGCCAAGTATTCGCGGTGACCGGTAAGAGCTCCTACGAGCAGTACTTC.

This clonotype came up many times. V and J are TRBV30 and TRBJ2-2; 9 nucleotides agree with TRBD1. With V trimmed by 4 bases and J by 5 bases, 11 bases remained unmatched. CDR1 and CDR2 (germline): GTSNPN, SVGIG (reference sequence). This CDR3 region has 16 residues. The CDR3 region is CAWNRIGTGPTGELFF. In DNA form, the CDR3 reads TGTGCCTGGAATAGAATAGGGACAGGGCCAACCGGGGAGCTGTTTTTT.

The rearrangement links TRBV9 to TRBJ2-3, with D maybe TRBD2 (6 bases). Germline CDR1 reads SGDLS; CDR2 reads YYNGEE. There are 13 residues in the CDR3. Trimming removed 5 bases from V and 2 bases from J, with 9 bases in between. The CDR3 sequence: CASRGRYTDTQYF. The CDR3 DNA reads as TGTGCCAGCAGGGGGAGGTACACAGATACGCAGTATTTT.

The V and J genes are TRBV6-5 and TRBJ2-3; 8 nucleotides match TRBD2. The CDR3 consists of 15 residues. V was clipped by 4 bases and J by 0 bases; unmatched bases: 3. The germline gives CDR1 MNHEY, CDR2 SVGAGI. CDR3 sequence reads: CASSSLAASTDTQYF. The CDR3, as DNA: TGTGCCAGCAGTTCACTAGCGGCCAGCACAGATACGCAGTATTTT.

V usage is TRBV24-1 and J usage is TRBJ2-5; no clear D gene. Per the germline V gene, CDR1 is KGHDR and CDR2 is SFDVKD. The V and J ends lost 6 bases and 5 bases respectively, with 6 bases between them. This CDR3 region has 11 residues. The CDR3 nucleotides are TGTGCCACCAGTCGTGGGGAGACCCAGTACTTC. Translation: CATSRGETQYF.